The 10 T cell receptor beta chains listed next were all sequenced from one sample in a study of cytomegalovirus exposure and HLA in healthy donors. The PCR contained 60 Vbeta and 13 Jbeta primers. The table came from immunoSEQ multiplex PCR; TCRdb's copy has only in-frame clones and leaves some out. The sample lists 200,000 to 250,000 clones, more than 75% occurring once. Sequenced material: PBMCs. These receptor sequences come from a human donor in good health.

The chain is built from TRBV30 and TRBJ2-2, with D unclear. The CDR3 runs 13 residues. Germline V gives CDR1 GTSNPN, CDR2 SVGIG (reference sequence). V lost 4 bases, J lost 0 bases, and 6 bases lay in between. CDR3 in amino acids: CAWTASNTGELFF. The CDR3 DNA is TGTGCCTGGACAGCGTCGAACACCGGGGAGCTGTTTTTT.

This chain joins TRBV18 and TRBJ2-1; D is perhaps TRBD2 (6 bases). Germline values: CDR1 KGHSH, CDR2 LQKENI. The V end was cut by 3 bases, the J end by 5 bases, with 14 bases between. This CDR3 has 15 residues. CDR3 loop: CASSPREQANNEQFF. The CDR3, as DNA: TGTGCCAGCTCACCCCGGGAGCAGGCCAACAATGAGCAGTTCTTC.

This sequence joins TRBV10-1 and TRBJ2-7, with TRBD2 matching over 10 bases. The CDR3 totals 15 residues. In germline, CDR1 is WNHNN, CDR2 SYGVQD (reference sequence). The V and J ends lost 0 bases and 4 bases, in that order; junction bases with no gene match: 3. The CDR3 DNA sequence: TGCGCCAGCAGTGAGTCGAGGACTAGCGGATACGAGCAGTACTTC. It translates to CASSESRTSGYEQYF.

The chain uses TRBV29-1 and TRBJ2-3; no reliable D call. Germline V gives CDR1 SQVTM, CDR2 ANQGSEA. The V gene lost 5 bases and the J gene lost 2 bases, with 14 bases spanning the gap. The CDR3 is 14 residues long. The CDR3 spells CSVFLPLHTDTQYF. The CDR3 DNA reads as TGCAGCGTTTTTCTACCACTCCACACAGATACGCAGTATTTT.

The chain uses TRBV27 and TRBJ1-5, with TRBD1 as a possible D gene (5 bases). Germline-derived CDR1 and CDR2 are MNHEY and SMNVEV (reference sequence). The CDR3 contains 15 residues. V was pared by 2 bases and J by 3 bases, with 11 bases between. CDR3 protein: CASSLLGGTNQPQHF. CDR3 coding DNA: TGTGCCAGCAGTTTACTTGGCGGGACCAATCAGCCCCAGCATTTT.

The chain uses TRBV11-2 and TRBJ1-3; 7 nucleotides align to TRBD1. The V and J ends lost 2 bases and 7 bases, in that order; junction bases with no gene match: 8. The CDR3 consists of 15 residues. Germline CDR1 is SGHAT and CDR2 is FQNNGV. Written as DNA, the CDR3 is TGTGCCAGCAGCTTATGGAGGCAGGGGGTTAACACCATATATTTT. It specifies CASSLWRQGVNTIYF. Full variable domain (rest looked up from reference TRBV11-2 and TRBJ1-3): EAGVAQSPRYKIIEKRQSVAFWCNPISGHATLYWYQQILGQGPKLLIQFQNNGVVDDSQLPKDRFSAERLKGVDSTLKIQPAKLEDSAVYLCASSLWRQGVNTIYFGEGSWLTVV.

The chain couples TRBV5-5 to TRBJ1-4; 7 nucleotides line up with TRBD1. CDR1 is SGHKS and CDR2 is YYEKEE in the germline V gene (reference sequence). The CDR3 covers 14 residues. V lost 7 bases to trimming and J lost 4 bases; unmatched junction nucleotides: 7. The CDR3 spells CASGRGLNNEKLFF. The CDR3, as DNA: TGTGCCAGCGGAAGGGGGCTAAATAATGAAAAACTGTTTTTT.

The chain uses TRBV11-3 and TRBJ1-1; D not certain. V lost 3 bases and J 7 bases, leaving 9 bases between the germline ends. The germline gives CDR1 SGHNT, CDR2 YENEEA. The CDR3 is made up of 12 amino acids. The CDR3 nucleotides read TGTGCCAGCAGCTTCAGCCGGGGTGAAGCTTTCTTT. It encodes CASSFSRGEAFF.

V and J are TRBV4-3 and TRBJ1-3; TRBD1 matches 8 bases. The V and J ends lost 3 bases and 0 bases, in that order; junction bases with no gene match: 4. Germline CDR1 and CDR2: LGHNA and YSLEER. The CDR3 covers 16 residues. This chain's CDR3 is CASSHRTGGSGNTIYF. CDR3 coding DNA: TGCGCCAGCAGCCATCGTACAGGGGGCTCTGGAAACACCATATATTTT.

The chain has TRBV10-2 and TRBJ1-2; 8 bases agree with TRBD1. V was clipped by 6 bases and J by 4 bases; unmatched bases: 1. The CDR3 length is 12 residues. CDR1 and CDR2 (germline): WSHSY, SAAADI. CDR3 in amino acids: CASRGTGYGYTF. The CDR3 coding sequence is TGCGCCAGCAGGGGGACAGGCTATGGCTACACCTTC.